Each of the 21 T cell receptor beta chains below was sequenced from the same sample in a study of CD8 T cells in Susac syndrome. RNA was extracted with the RNeasy kit, and a quantity of roughly 0.45 to 1 ug was reverse transcribed using random hexamers. In TCRdb, the immunoSEQ multiplex PCR reads were re-called with MiXCR into one record per CDR3 protein. The table lists a few hundred thousand distinct CDR3 sequences, around nine tenths of them singletons, with approximately 0.18% in the top ten. Sequencing used CD8+ T cells from PBMCs. The receptors were sampled from a human donor with multiple sclerosis.

This chain uses TRBV10-3 with TRBJ2-7, with a tentative D call TRBD1 (5 bases). The CDR3 length is 15 residues. CDR1 is ENHRY and CDR2 is SYGVKD in the germline V gene. Trimming removed 6 bases from V and 0 bases from J, with 15 bases in between. The CDR3 DNA reads TGTGCCATCAGGGATCAGGGTAAAGCCTCCTACGAGCAGTACTTC. This gives the protein CAIRDQGKASYEQYF.

V gene TRBV6-1 combines with J gene TRBJ1-5; the D is unclear. Between the trimmed V and J ends, which lost 7 bases and 4 bases, there was a span of 11 bases. The CDR3 totals 13 residues. The V gene's germline CDR1 is MNHNS and CDR2 SASEGT. The CDR3 region is CASNKRWNQPQHF. The CDR3 nucleotides read TGTGCCAGCAATAAGAGGTGGAATCAGCCCCAGCATTTT.

The chain is built from TRBV12-3 or TRBV12-4 and TRBJ2-7, with 7 bases that match TRBD2. This CDR3 comprises 14 residues. V dropped 2 bases and J dropped 7; count of bases not matched to a gene: 8. CDR3 region: CASSLRPAGREQYF. CDR3 sequence (DNA): TGTGCCAGCAGTTTAAGGCCAGCGGGGAGGGAGCAGTACTTC.

This sequence joins TRBV6-2 or TRBV6-3 and TRBJ1-5; no firm D call. Germline values: CDR1 MNHEY, CDR2 SVGEGT. The ends were cut back, 3 bases at V and 0 bases at J, with 9 bases in the middle. This CDR3 has 15 residues. CDR3: CASSYRGYSNQPQHF. The DNA of the CDR3 is TGTGCCAGCAGTTATCGCGGTTATAGCAATCAGCCCCAGCATTTT.

The chain combines TRBV7-9 with TRBJ1-1, with a weak D call TRBD1 (5 bases). Trimming left V 8 bases short and J 0 bases short, with 10 bases between. Germline V gives CDR1 SEHNR, CDR2 FQNEAQ (reference sequence). This CDR3 region has 13 residues. This CDR3 reads CASATGLNTEAFF. The DNA for the CDR3 is TGTGCCAGCGCTACAGGCTTGAACACTGAAGCTTTCTTT. Together with reference TRBV7-9 and TRBJ1-1, the CDR3 gives the full variable domain: DTGVSQNPRHKITKRGQNVTFRCDPISEHNRLYWYRQTLGQGPEFLTYFQNEAQLEKSRLLSDRFSAERPKGSFSTLEIQRTEQGDSAMYLCASATGLNTEAFFGQGTRLTVV.

The CDR3 spells CASTPTLGNTEAFF. CDR3 nucleotides: TGTGCCAGCACACCCACCCTTGGGAACACTGAAGCTTTCTTT. The gene calls are TRBV28 and TRBJ1-1; D call uncertain. Germline CDR1 MDHEN, CDR2 SYDVKM. Trimming took off 7 bases at V and 1 base at J, with 13 bases between the two ends. The CDR3 length is 14 residues.

V and J are TRBV7-9 and TRBJ2-1; D might be TRBD2 (6 bases). From germline, CDR1 is SEHNR and CDR2 FQNEAQ (reference sequence). The CDR3 is 15 amino acids. Trimming took off 4 bases at V and 8 bases at J, with 18 bases between the two ends. The CDR3 DNA sequence: TGTGCCAGCAGCTGGTCCGGGAGACTCTCCGATGAGCAGTTCTTC. This sequence encodes CASSWSGRLSDEQFF.

This chain connects TRBV28 to TRBJ2-7; 15 nucleotides agree with TRBD2. This CDR3 is 19 amino acids long. V dropped 2 bases and J dropped 2; count of bases not matched to a gene: 10. Germline CDR1 MDHEN, CDR2 SYDVKM. The CDR3 loop is CASSLRTGLAGGPAYEQYF. CDR3 DNA: TGTGCCAGCAGTTTAAGGACAGGACTAGCGGGAGGGCCGGCCTACGAGCAGTACTTC.

The V call is TRBV29-1, the J call TRBJ2-1; no firm D call. CDR3 length: 15 residues. The V gene lost 0 bases and the J gene lost 4 bases, with 13 bases spanning the gap. Germline values: CDR1 SQVTM, CDR2 ANQGSEA. This CDR3 reads CSVEEPFTKYNEQFF. CDR3 bases: TGCAGCGTTGAAGAGCCATTCACAAAATACAATGAGCAGTTCTTC.

The V gene is TRBV5-5, the J gene TRBJ1-5; D call uncertain. Germline loops: CDR1 SGHKS, CDR2 YYEKEE (reference sequence). This CDR3 is built from 15 residues. Between the trimmed V and J ends, which lost 0 bases and 3 bases, there was a span of 10 bases. CDR3 DNA: TGTGCCAGCAGCTTGGAGGCCGGACTCAATCAGCCCCAGCATTTT. Protein product: CASSLEAGLNQPQHF.

This chain joins TRBV20-1 and TRBJ2-5; D tentatively reads TRBD1 or TRBD2 (5 bases each). The CDR3 runs 14 residues. V was trimmed by 5 bases and J by 5 bases, leaving 18 bases between them. From germline, CDR1 is DFQATT and CDR2 SNEGSKA (reference sequence). In DNA form, the CDR3 reads TGCAGTGCTCATTCTGAGGGGAGTCGGGAGACCCAGTACTTC. This translates into CSAHSEGSRETQYF.

This chain uses TRBV2 with TRBJ2-2; unclear D gene. Germline CDR1 is SNHLY and CDR2 is FYNNEI. V shed 3 bases and J shed 7 bases, with 6 bases lying between them. The CDR3 length is 12 residues. The CDR3 sequence is CASSESGGELFF. Written as DNA, the CDR3 is TGTGCCAGCAGTGAGTCAGGCGGGGAGCTGTTTTTT.

The rearrangement joins TRBV20-1 to TRBJ2-3, with 8 bases fitting TRBD2. The V and J ends lost 6 bases and 2 bases, in that order; junction bases with no gene match: 16. The V gene's germline CDR1 is DFQATT and CDR2 SNEGSKA (reference sequence). This CDR3 comprises 17 residues. CDR3 loop: CSASGGVAGGHTDTQYF. Written as DNA, the CDR3 is TGCAGTGCCAGTGGGGGAGTGGCGGGAGGACACACAGATACGCAGTATTTT.

The gene calls are TRBV7-3 and TRBJ1-2, with 7 bases that match TRBD1. Per the germline V gene, CDR1 is SGHTA and CDR2 is FQGTGA. The CDR3 runs 14 residues. Trimming removed 6 bases from V and 6 bases from J; junction bases left unmatched: 10. The DNA of the CDR3 is TGTGCCAGCAGGCCTGGACAGGTCACTGATGGCTACACCTTC. This codes for CASRPGQVTDGYTF.

The chain has TRBV6-5 and TRBJ1-2; D is ambiguous. The germline CDR1 and CDR2 sequences are MNHEY and SVGAGI. V was clipped by 4 bases and J by 5 bases, with 8 bases between them. This CDR3 comprises 12 residues. The CDR3 DNA reads as TGTGCCAGCAGTTTACAAGGGTATGGCTACACCTTC. As protein: CASSLQGYGYTF.

V gene TRBV12-3 or TRBV12-4 combines with J gene TRBJ1-5; a possible D gene is TRBD1 (5 bases). CDR3 length: 15 residues. V lost 5 bases, J lost 9 bases, and 20 bases lay in between. As DNA, the CDR3 is TGTGCCAGCAGTATTGGGACGGCCGGTTCAGGGCCCCAGCATTTT. Translation: CASSIGTAGSGPQHF.

Remarks on this clonotype: Being one base from a much bigger clone, this may be a read error. The rearrangement uses TRBV20-1 and TRBJ2-7, with D possibly TRBD2 on 6 matching bases. V was trimmed by 0 bases and J by 2 bases, leaving 14 bases between them. The CDR3 consists of 15 residues. CDR1 is DFQATT, CDR2 SNEGSKA, per germline (reference sequence). The chain's CDR3 is CSARDFRENAYEQYF. The CDR3 DNA follows: TGCAGTGCTAGAGATTTTCGGGAGAATGCCTACGAGCAGTACTTC.

CDR3 sequence reads: CASSPNHLSGTLVSGNTIYF. CDR3 nucleotides: TGTGCCAGCAGCCCAAATCACCTTTCCGGGACGCTAGTCTCTGGAAACACCATATATTTT. The chain combines TRBV11-2 with TRBJ1-3; a possible D gene is TRBD1 (5 bases). Germline CDR1 reads SGHAT; CDR2 reads FQNNGV. This CDR3 comprises 20 residues. Deletions cut 5 bases from V and 0 bases from J, with 26 bases between.

The chain links TRBV28 to TRBJ2-3; a possible D gene is TRBD2 (6 bases). The CDR3 is 16 amino acids. The V gene lost 6 bases and the J gene lost 3 bases, with 19 bases spanning the gap. Germline V lookup: CDR1 MDHEN, CDR2 SYDVKM. In DNA form, the CDR3 reads TGTGCCAGCAGCAGAGGCTATAGCGGAGCGACAGATACGCAGTATTTT. Amino acid sequence: CASSRGYSGATDTQYF.

This sequence joins TRBV4-1 and TRBJ2-7; 8 bases align to TRBD1. Germline V gene lookup returns CDR1 MGHRA and CDR2 YSYEKL. The CDR3 contains 12 residues. V shed 11 bases, J shed 3 bases, and the junction held 6 bases outside the gene matches. CDR3 residues: CADRDRSYEQYF. CDR3 nucleotide sequence: TGCGCCGACAGGGACAGGAGCTACGAGCAGTACTTC.

The chain links TRBV4-1 to TRBJ2-5; 7 bases agree with TRBD1. Losses at the gene ends were 0 bases for V and 1 base for J; bases not matched to a gene: 8. This CDR3 comprises 17 residues. CDR1 MGHRA and CDR2 YSYEKL come from the germline V gene. CDR3 DNA sequence: TGCGCCAGCAGCCAAGACTGGACAGGCTCCCTCCAAGAGACCCAGTACTTC. It codes for CASSQDWTGSLQETQYF.